The 8 T cell receptor beta chains in this list originate from one sample, sequenced in a study of CD8 T cells in Susac syndrome. Random hexamers were used to reverse transcribe about 0.45 to 1 ug of RNA. MiXCR, applied by TCRdb to the immunoSEQ multiplex PCR reads, yields one record per CDR3 protein. The table lists about 22,000 distinct CDR3 sequences, around 92% of them singletons. Sequenced: CD8+ T cells from PBMCs. Every receptor here comes from a human donor in good health.

This clonotype was picked up one time. The genes are TRBV11-1 and TRBJ2-6; D is perhaps TRBD1 or TRBD2 (5 bases each). Looked up from germline, CDR1 is SGHAT and CDR2 is FQDESV (reference sequence). The V gene lost 5 bases and the J gene lost 1 base, with 27 bases spanning the gap. The CDR3 extends over 21 amino acids. Here the CDR3 reads CASSPQTRDLPLTSGANVLTF. The CDR3 DNA sequence: TGTGCCAGCAGCCCTCAAACCCGGGACCTCCCCCTAACTTCTGGGGCCAACGTCCTGACTTTC.

The chain employs TRBV13 and TRBJ2-1; 12 nucleotides line up with TRBD2. From germline, CDR1 is PRHDT and CDR2 FYEKMQ (reference sequence). This CDR3 is built from 14 residues. With 3 bases clipped from V and 9 bases from J, the junction kept 3 bases outside the gene matches. The CDR3, as DNA: TGTGCCAGCAGCTTGACTAGCGGGGGAGTTGAGCAGTTCTTC. This sequence encodes CASSLTSGGVEQFF.

This clonotype has a single count. The chain combines TRBV7-8 with TRBJ2-7, with D tentatively TRBD2 (5 bases). Trimming stripped 5 bases from V and 6 bases from J, with 23 bases between. Per germline, CDR1 SGHVS and CDR2 FQNEAQ. The length of the CDR3 is 16 residues. CDR3 in DNA: TGTGCCAGCAGCCCTAGAAGTCTTGGGGAAGGACTCGAGCAGTACTTC. Amino acids: CASSPRSLGEGLEQYF.

The rearrangement uses TRBV2 and TRBJ2-5, with a possible D match to TRBD1 (5 bases). Trimming cost V 9 bases and J 2 bases, with 28 bases left between them. The CDR3 loop spans 18 amino acids. Germline lookup yields CDR1 SNHLY and CDR2 FYNNEI. The CDR3 DNA reads TGTGCCAGAAGCACCAGGTGGGGCGGATTAATCCGGCAAGAGACCCAGTACTTC. The encoded protein is CARSTRWGGLIRQETQYF.

Here the CDR3 reads CSVELGEPYEQYF. Here the CDR3 DNA reads TGCAGCGTTGAATTAGGGGAACCCTACGAGCAGTACTTC. The rearrangement uses TRBV29-1 and TRBJ2-7; D may be TRBD1 (5 bases). V was pared by 2 bases and J by 2 bases, with 10 bases between. This CDR3 has 13 amino acids. Germline loops: CDR1 SQVTM, CDR2 ANQGSEA.

This chain uses TRBV7-2 with TRBJ2-7; 7 bases match TRBD1. V lost 5 bases and J lost 4; bases outside the gene matches: 2. The CDR3 runs to 12 residues. The V gene's germline CDR1 is SGHTA and CDR2 FQGNSA. The chain's CDR3 is CASSIQGYEQYF. CDR3 sequence (DNA): TGTGCCAGCAGCATACAGGGGTACGAGCAGTACTTC.

The rearrangement links TRBV5-4 to TRBJ1-1; 9 nucleotides line up with TRBD1. The CDR3 length is 13 residues. CDR1 is SGHNT and CDR2 is YYREEE in the germline V gene (reference sequence). V gave up 3 bases and J gave up 4 bases; unmatched junction bases: 1. The CDR3: CASSSDRGTEAFF. CDR3 sequence (DNA): TGTGCCAGCAGCTCGGACAGGGGCACTGAAGCTTTCTTT.

This chain links TRBV2 with TRBJ1-1, with D maybe TRBD1 (6 bases). V gave up 7 bases and J gave up 8 bases, with 14 bases separating them. The CDR3 contains 12 residues. Germline loops: CDR1 SNHLY, CDR2 FYNNEI. DNA of the CDR3: TGTGCCAGCATCTGGGGGGGGGCGGAAGCTTTCTTT. Protein sequence: CASIWGGAEAFF.